What follows describes a single T cell receptor (beta chain). Its antigen is unknown. Using immunoSEQ multiplex PCR, the repertoire was profiled, and TCRdb retains in-frame clones only, with some absent. Among roughly 84,000 clones listed, more than 75% were seen once. This sample is part of a study of T cells in localized non-small cell lung cancer. Study-level results: Adjacent uninvolved lung tissue had the highest T cell clonality, exceeding tumor.

Trimming took off 4 bases at V and 9 bases at J, with 10 bases between the two ends. Germline assignment: CDR1 LGHNT and CDR2 FRNRAP. The CDR3 contains 12 residues. This receptor was identified in a woman aged 40-75 years with stage I squamous cell lung carcinoma. The chain carries TRBV12-5 and TRBJ2-1; D call uncertain. This specimen was peripheral blood, taken before any cancer treatment. In DNA form, the CDR3 reads TGTGCTAGTGGTTCTCCCCGCGGTGAGCAGTTCTTC. Translated: CASGSPRGEQFF.